A selection of T cell receptor beta chains follows, all from one sample in a study of cytomegalovirus exposure and HLA in healthy donors. The method was immunoSEQ multiplex PCR; TCRdb's version includes in-frame clones alone and lacks a portion of them. The sample shows tens of thousands of clones, 70% to 75% of them seen only once. The sequencing sample was made of PBMCs. These receptors all come from a woman in her forties or fifties in good health and CMV-seropositive. CDR3s leave out the opening cysteine and the closing phenylalanine or tryptophan.

V gene	CDR3 protein
TRBV10-2	ASRGTLYGYT
TRBV29-1	SAGGSSNEQF
TRBV2	ASSQDRASNYGYT
TRBV28	ASSLDGGRTEAF
TRBV2	ASTRFGTDTQY
TRBV29-1	SADLSGRARNEQF
TRBV4-2	ASSPSGPRVGNEQF
TRBV6-5	ASSYVQGHQPQH
TRBV29-1	SARDTDLSYEQY
TRBV4-2	ASSQDRVLAGGTGELF
TRBV9	ASSGRDRTTDTQY
TRBV7-6	ASSSGLAGQYEQY
TRBV9	ASSVGDFYEQY
TRBV9	ASSVMGLDDEQF
TRBV19	ASSAPGQPYEQY
TRBV30	AWSPVFSNTEKLF
TRBV5-1	ASSLVAGVGGEQY
TRBV7-9	ASSPAEAGEQY